The table lists the clone carrying this T cell receptor (beta chain) with a count of one. The record originates from a study of blood T cell repertoires in COVID-19. Sequencing was performed with immunoSEQ multiplex PCR; in TCRdb, only in-frame clones are kept and a portion is missing. Altogether some 140,000 clones are present, less than 80% being singletons, with the ten largest covering roughly 3.4%. Sequencing was carried out using peripheral blood. The sequence was collected from a man in his fifties or sixties with acute or convalescent COVID-19.

CDR3 DNA sequence: TGTGCCAGCAGTCTCAAAGCGGGAGCGGAGACCCAGTACTTC. Its protein is CASSLKAGAETQYF. The chain uses TRBV25-1 and TRBJ2-5; 8 bases are a match to TRBD2. Trimming removed 5 bases from V and 5 bases from J; junction bases left unmatched: 7. Germline V gene lookup returns CDR1 MGHDK and CDR2 SYGVNS. The CDR3 contains 14 residues.